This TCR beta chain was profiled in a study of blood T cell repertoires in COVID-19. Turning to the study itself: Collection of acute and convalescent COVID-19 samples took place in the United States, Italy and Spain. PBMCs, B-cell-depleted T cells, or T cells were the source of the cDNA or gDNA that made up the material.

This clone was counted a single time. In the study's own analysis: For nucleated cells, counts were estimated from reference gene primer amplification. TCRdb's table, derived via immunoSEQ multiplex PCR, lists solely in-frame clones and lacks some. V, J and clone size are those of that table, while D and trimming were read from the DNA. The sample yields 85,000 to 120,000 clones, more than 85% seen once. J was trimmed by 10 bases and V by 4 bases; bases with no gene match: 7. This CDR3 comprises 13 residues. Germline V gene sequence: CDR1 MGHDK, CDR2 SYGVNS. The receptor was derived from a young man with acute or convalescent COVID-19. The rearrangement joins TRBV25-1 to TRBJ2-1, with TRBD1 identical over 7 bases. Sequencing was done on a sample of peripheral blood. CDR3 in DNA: TGTGCCAGCAGTGGATCTCAGGACAGGGAGCAGTTCTTC. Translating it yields CASSGSQDREQFF.